This TCR beta chain was obtained from a study of blood T cell repertoires in COVID-19. Across the study: T cells, B-cell-depleted T cells, or PBMCs provided the cDNA or gDNA that served as material.

The V and J ends lost 8 bases and 10 bases, in that order; junction bases with no gene match: 10. The V gene's germline CDR1 is SNHLY and CDR2 FYNNEI. The CDR3 has 13 residues. Profiled with immunoSEQ multiplex PCR; TCRdb holds only in-frame clones, not every one. The data hold fewer than 200,000 clones, with just under 80% observed a single time. This clone has just a few counts. The sequencing sample was made of peripheral blood. The J gene is TRBJ2-1, the V gene TRBV2; TRBD2 aligns across 8 bases. The clonotype originates from a man in his sixties or seventies with active or convalescent COVID-19. DNA of the CDR3: TGTGCCAGCGAACCGTTAGCGGGGCGGGAGCAGTTCTTC. Its translation is CASEPLAGREQFF.